This is a list of T cell receptor beta chains from one sample in a study of PD-L1 blockade in urothelial cancer. Using immunoSEQ multiplex PCR, the repertoire was profiled, and TCRdb retains in-frame clones only, with some absent. The table lists around 100,000 clones, about 85% of them singletons. The sample in question was PBMCs, obtained around atezolizumab (anti-PD-L1) treatment. Receptors originate from a man aged 50 to 59 with urothelial cancer. Each CDR3 is given with its conserved first and last residue. The D gene is left open where the match is weak. Size values are once, few and many counts, or a class for expanded clones, and some rows have none.

J | size | V | D | DNA | CDR3
TRBJ1-1 | . | TRBV10-3 | . | TGTGCCATCGCCGGGACAAGCCGGACTGAAGCTTTCTTT | CAIAGTSRTEAFF
TRBJ1-1 | . | TRBV19 | . | TGTGCCAGTAGTCGACAGCCAAACACTGAAGCTTTCTTT | CASSRQPNTEAFF
TRBJ1-6 | few | TRBV7-2 | . | TGTGCCAGCAGCCCCAGGGTTAATGGGGATTCACCCCTCCACTTT | CASSPRVNGDSPLHF
TRBJ1-1 | . | TRBV10-3 | . | TGTGCCATCAGTGATCCACAGGTGAACACTGAAGCTTTCTTT | CAISDPQVNTEAFF
TRBJ1-1 | . | TRBV5-1 | TRBD1 | TGCGCCAGCAGCTTGGCCACCGGACAGGTATCCACTGAAGCTTTCTTT | CASSLATGQVSTEAFF
TRBJ1-6 | . | TRBV6-5 | TRBD1 | TGTGCCAGCAGAGGAACAGGGGTGTATAATTCACCCCTCCACTTT | CASRGTGVYNSPLHF
TRBJ1-6 | . | TRBV28 | TRBD1 | TGTGCCAGCAGCCCCCAAGCGGGACAGGGGGTACCCCTCCACTTT | CASSPQAGQGVPLHF
TRBJ1-1 | . | TRBV28 | . | TGTGCCAGCAGCCTAGACTGGGCTGAAGCTTTCTTT | CASSLDWAEAFF
TRBJ2-1 | once | TRBV19 | TRBD1 | TGTGCCAGTAGCGGGACAGGGTCCTACAATGAGCAGTTCTTC | CASSGTGSYNEQFF
TRBJ2-7 | . | TRBV7-8 | TRBD2 | TGTGCCAGCAGTCCCTGGACCGGGACTATATCCTACGAGCAGTACTTC | CASSPWTGTISYEQYF
TRBJ1-3 | . | TRBV28 | . | TGTGCCAGCAGTTTTCATCAGCGTGACACCATATATTTT | CASSFHQRDTIYF
TRBJ2-7 | once | TRBV5-1 | TRBD2 | TGCGCCAGCAGCCCCCGGAGCGGGGGCTCCTACGAGCAGTACTTC | CASSPRSGGSYEQYF
TRBJ2-7 | . | TRBV7-2 | . | TGTGCCAGCAGCTTAAAGGGGGTGGCCTACGAGCAGTACTTC | CASSLKGVAYEQYF
TRBJ1-2 | . | TRBV19 | TRBD1 | TGTGCCAGTAGTCCCCCCGACAGGGCCAACTATGGCTACACCTTC | CASSPPDRANYGYTF
TRBJ2-1 | . | TRBV7-9 | . | TGTGCCAGCAGCTTAGGAGGGGGTCGCTACAATGAGCAGTTCTTC | CASSLGGGRYNEQFF
TRBJ2-7 | . | TRBV7-7 | TRBD1 | TGTGCTAGCAGCTTAGGGACAGGGCGCTACGAGCAGTACTTC | CASSLGTGRYEQYF
TRBJ2-5 | . | TRBV6-6 | . | TGTGCCAGCAGCAATCGACAGCAAGAGACCCAGTACTTC | CASSNRQQETQYF
TRBJ1-1 | few | TRBV18 | TRBD1 | TGTGCCAGCTCACCGACGGGACAGGGGAACACTGAAGCTTTCTTT | CASSPTGQGNTEAFF
TRBJ2-7 | . | TRBV11-2 | . | TGTGCCAGCAGTTCTTCCACAGGGCCGCCGGGCGAGCAGTACTTC | CASSSSTGPPGEQYF
TRBJ2-1 | . | TRBV5-1 | TRBD2 | TGCGCCAGCAGCTCCTCGGGGGGTGATAATGAGCAGTTCTTC | CASSSSGGDNEQFF
TRBJ2-7 | . | TRBV6-6 | TRBD2 | TGTGCCAGCAGACCAGCGGGAGGAGTCCACGAGCAGTACTTC | CASRPAGGVHEQYF
TRBJ1-5 | . | TRBV28 | . | TGTGCCAGCAGTTTACGGGGCCCAGGAGGGGCCAATCAGCCCCAGCATTTT | CASSLRGPGGANQPQHF
TRBJ1-4 | . | TRBV5-1 | TRBD1 | TGCGCCAGCAGCACGAGACAGGGGCCGAATGAAAAACTGTTTTTT | CASSTRQGPNEKLFF
TRBJ2-3 | . | TRBV11-2 | TRBD1 | TGTGCCAGCAGCCTCTGGGACAGTCAGGGTACGCAGTATTTT | CASSLWDSQGTQYF
TRBJ1-5 | . | TRBV18 | . | TGTGCCAGCTCACTGGTAGGCGGACAGCCCCAGCATTTT | CASSLVGGQPQHF
TRBJ2-7 | . | TRBV7-9 | . | TGTGCCAGCAGCTCTTTCGGTAGCACCTACGAGCAGTACTTC | CASSSFGSTYEQYF
TRBJ1-1 | . | TRBV7-2 | TRBD1 | TGTGCCAGCAGCACTGAACCAGGGGGCACTGAAGCTTTCTTT | CASSTEPGGTEAFF
TRBJ1-5 | . | TRBV9 | . | TGTGCCAGCAGCGCAGGCAATCAGATCAATCAGCCCCAGCATTTT | CASSAGNQINQPQHF
TRBJ2-1 | . | TRBV6-5 | . | TGTGCCACCGTAAGGACTTCGGGCTATGAGCAGTTCTTC | CATVRTSGYEQFF
TRBJ1-4 | . | TRBV28 | TRBD1 | TGTGCCAGCAGCCTGGACAGGGAAGAAAAACTGTTTTTT | CASSLDREEKLFF